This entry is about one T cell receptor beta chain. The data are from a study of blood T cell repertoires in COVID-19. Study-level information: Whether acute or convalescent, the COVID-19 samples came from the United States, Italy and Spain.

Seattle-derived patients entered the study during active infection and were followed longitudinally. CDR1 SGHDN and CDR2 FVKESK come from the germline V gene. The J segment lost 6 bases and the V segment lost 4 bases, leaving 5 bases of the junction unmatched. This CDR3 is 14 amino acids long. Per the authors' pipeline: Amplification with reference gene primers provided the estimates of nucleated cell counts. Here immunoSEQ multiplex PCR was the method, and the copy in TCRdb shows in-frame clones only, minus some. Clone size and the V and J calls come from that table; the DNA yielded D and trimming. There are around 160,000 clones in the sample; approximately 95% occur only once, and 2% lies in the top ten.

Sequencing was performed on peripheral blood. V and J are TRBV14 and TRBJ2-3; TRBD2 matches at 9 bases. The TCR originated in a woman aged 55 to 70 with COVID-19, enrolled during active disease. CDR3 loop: CASSPSGTWDTQYF. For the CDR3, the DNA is TGTGCCAGCAGCCCTAGCGGGACATGGGATACGCAGTATTTT.